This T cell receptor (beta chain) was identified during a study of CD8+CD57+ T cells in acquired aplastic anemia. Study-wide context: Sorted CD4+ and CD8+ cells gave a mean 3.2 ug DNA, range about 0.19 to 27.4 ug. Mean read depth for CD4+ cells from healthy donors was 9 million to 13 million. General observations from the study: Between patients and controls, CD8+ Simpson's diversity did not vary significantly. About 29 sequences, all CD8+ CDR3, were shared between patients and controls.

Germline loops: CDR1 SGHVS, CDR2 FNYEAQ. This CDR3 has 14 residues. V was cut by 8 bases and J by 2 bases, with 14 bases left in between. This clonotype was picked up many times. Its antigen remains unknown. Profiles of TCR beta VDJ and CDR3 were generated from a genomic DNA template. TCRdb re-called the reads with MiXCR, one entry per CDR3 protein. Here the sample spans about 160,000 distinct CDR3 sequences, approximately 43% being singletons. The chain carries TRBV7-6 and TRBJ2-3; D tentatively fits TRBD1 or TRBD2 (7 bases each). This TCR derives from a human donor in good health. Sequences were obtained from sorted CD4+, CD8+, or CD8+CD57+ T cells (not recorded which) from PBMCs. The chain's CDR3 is CASGDRDYTDTQYF. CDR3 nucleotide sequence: TGTGCCAGCGGTGACAGGGACTACACAGATACGCAGTATTTT.